Reported below is one T cell receptor (beta chain). The antigen remains unidentified. The germline V gene encodes CDR1 ENHRY and CDR2 SYGVKD. The ends were cut back, 2 bases at V and 9 bases at J, with 14 bases in the middle. This CDR3 region has 14 residues. These data belong to a study of cytomegalovirus exposure and HLA in healthy donors. Overall study results and limits: Association of a missense DCLRE1C variant with TCR beta V- and J-gene trimming was reported in a later analysis. Most subjects' HLA-A and HLA-B alleles were reportedly predicted from TCR beta sequences. Immune exposure data for these donors was limited to CMV serostatus.

The PCR used 60 Vbeta and 13 Jbeta primers. Sequencing was performed with immunoSEQ multiplex PCR; in TCRdb, only in-frame clones are kept and a portion is missing. Of 150,000 to 250,000 clones listed, approximately 85% were seen once; the top ten hold less than 2%. The receptor was isolated from a girl aged 5-17 years in good health and CMV-seropositive. This rearrangement joins TRBV10-3 to TRBJ2-4; D may be TRBD2 (7 bases). Sequencing was done on a sample of PBMCs. The CDR3 protein is CAISESRGGPIQYF. The CDR3 bases are TGTGCCATCAGTGAGAGCAGGGGAGGGCCCATTCAGTACTTC.